The 2 T cell receptor beta chains below all came from one sample that was sequenced in a study of CD8 T cells in ankylosing spondylitis. Each CDR3 protein is one row after TCRdb ran MiXCR on the 5' RACE reads. The sample carries 250,000 or so distinct CDR3 sequences, 20% to 30% recorded once. The sequenced sample was blood, either unsorted or a sorted T cell fraction (not recorded which). These receptors all come from a male donor with ankylosing spondylitis or in good health (not recorded which).

This clonotype was seen ten or more times. The genes are TRBV29-1 and TRBJ2-2; 10 bases are shared with TRBD1. V lost 8 bases and J lost 7; bases outside the gene matches: 7. CDR3 size: 13 residues. Looked up from germline, CDR1 is SQVTM and CDR2 is ANQGSEA. CDR3 region: CSSRQGAGGELFF. CDR3 nucleotides: TGCAGCTCTCGACAGGGGGCCGGCGGGGAGCTGTTTTTT.

This clonotype was picked up many times. The chain couples TRBV11-2 to TRBJ1-4; D not certain. Germline CDR1 is SGHAT and CDR2 is FQNNGV. Deletions cut 0 bases from V and 2 bases from J, with 7 bases between. The length of the CDR3 is 15 residues. DNA of the CDR3: TGTGCCAGCAGCTTAGATGGGGTGACTAATGAAAAACTGTTTTTT. Residues: CASSLDGVTNEKLFF. Filled out from reference TRBV11-2 and TRBJ1-4, the complete variable domain reads EAGVAQSPRYKIIEKRQSVAFWCNPISGHATLYWYQQILGQGPKLLIQFQNNGVVDDSQLPKDRFSAERLKGVDSTLKIQPAKLEDSAVYLCASSLDGVTNEKLFFGSGTQLSVL.